This record covers a single T cell receptor (beta chain). These data belong to a study of Graves' ophthalmopathy and Graves' hyperthyroidism. Amplifying from RNA transcripts, the study obtained TCR beta CDR3 regions. RT-PCR was first run with HTBI primers, then multiplex PCR in a second round. TCRdb reanalysed the multiplex PCR reads using MiXCR and keeps one entry per CDR3 protein. The table has more than 1,000,000 distinct CDR3 sequences, roughly two fifths seen once; the top ten hold around 10%. V shed 3 bases and J shed 7 bases, with 21 bases lying between them. CDR3 length: 16 residues. Germline CDR1 and CDR2: SGHVS and FQNEAQ.

The rearrangement joins TRBV7-8 to TRBJ2-5, with TRBD2 as a possible D gene (7 bases). This clonotype was obtained from an adult man with Graves' hyperthyroidism. Sequenced sample: peripheral blood or thyroid tissue (not recorded which). CDR3 sequence reads: CASSLGSGGWGGTQYF. The CDR3, as DNA: TGTGCCAGCAGCTTGGGATCGGGGGGCTGGGGTGGGACCCAGTACTTC. Full variable domain (remainder filled in from reference TRBV7-8 and TRBJ2-5): GAGVSQSPRYKVAKRGQDVALRCDPISGHVSLFWYQQALGQGPEFLTYFQNEAQLDKSGLPSDRFFAERPEGSVSTLKIQRTQQEDSAVYLCASSLGSGGWGGTQYFGPGTRLLVL.